This T cell receptor (beta chain) came from a study of cytomegalovirus exposure and HLA in healthy donors. In the PCR, 60 Vbeta and 13 Jbeta primers were used. This table comes from immunoSEQ multiplex PCR, and its TCRdb copy is limited to in-frame clones, with some not included. Of about 110,000 clones listed, roughly 80% are singletons. This CDR3 spans 14 amino acids. CDR1 is MNHEY and CDR2 is SVGAGI in the germline V gene. Trimming removed 2 bases at V and 1 base at J, with 9 bases between. The rearrangement links TRBV6-5 to TRBJ2-7; D is possibly TRBD2 (6 bases). The sequencing input was PBMCs. This clonotype originated in a man aged 25 to 40 in good health and CMV-seropositive. Written as DNA, the CDR3 is TGTGCCAGCAGTTACGGCCGGGGGTCCTACGAGCAGTACTTC. It yields the protein CASSYGRGSYEQYF.